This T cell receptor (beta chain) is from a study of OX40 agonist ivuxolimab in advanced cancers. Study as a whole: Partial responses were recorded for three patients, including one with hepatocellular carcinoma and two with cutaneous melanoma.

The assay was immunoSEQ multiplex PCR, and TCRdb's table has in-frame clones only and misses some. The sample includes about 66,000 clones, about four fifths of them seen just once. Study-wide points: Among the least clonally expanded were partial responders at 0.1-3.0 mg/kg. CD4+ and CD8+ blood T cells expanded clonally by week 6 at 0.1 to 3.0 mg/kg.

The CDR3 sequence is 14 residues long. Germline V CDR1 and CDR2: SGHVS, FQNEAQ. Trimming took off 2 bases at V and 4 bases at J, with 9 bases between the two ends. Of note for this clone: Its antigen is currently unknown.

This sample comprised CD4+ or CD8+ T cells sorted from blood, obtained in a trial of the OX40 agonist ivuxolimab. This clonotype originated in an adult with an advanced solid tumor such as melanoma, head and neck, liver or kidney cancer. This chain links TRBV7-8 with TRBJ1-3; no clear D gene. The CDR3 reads CASSLLGMGNTIYF. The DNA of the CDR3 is TGTGCCAGCAGCTTATTGGGGATGGGAAACACCATATATTTT. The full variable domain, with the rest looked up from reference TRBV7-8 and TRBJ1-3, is GAGVSQSPRYKVAKRGQDVALRCDPISGHVSLFWYQQALGQGPEFLTYFQNEAQLDKSGLPSDRFFAERPEGSVSTLKIQRTQQEDSAVYLCASSLLGMGNTIYFGEGSWLTVV.